These 20 T cell receptor beta chains were sequenced from one sample in a study of T cell responses to AZD1222 COVID-19 vaccine. Sequencing was performed with immunoSEQ multiplex PCR; in TCRdb, only in-frame clones are kept and a portion is missing. Of more than 85,000 clones detected, less than 95% appear once; the ten largest clones hold about 3.1%. The sample here was peripheral blood, taken 28 days after the second AZD1222 dose. The receptors were gathered from an adult who received the AZD1222 COVID-19 vaccine.

The chain combines TRBV3-1 (or the pseudogene TRBV3-2) with TRBJ2-1; 11 bases line up with TRBD2. Germline V gene sequence: CDR1 LGHDT, CDR2 YNNKEL (reference sequence). The CDR3 runs 14 residues. The V gene end was trimmed by 2 bases and the J gene end by 8 bases; junction bases not matched to a gene: 2. CDR3 in DNA: TGTGCCAGCAGCCAACTAGCGGGAGGTCATGAGCAGTTCTTC. Translated: CASSQLAGGHEQFF.

The chain is built from TRBV5-1 and TRBJ2-7; 8 bases are shared with TRBD2. The V gene's germline CDR1 is SGHRS and CDR2 YFSETQ. The CDR3 is 15 residues long. Losses at the gene ends were 1 base for V and 2 bases for J; bases not matched to a gene: 5. The CDR3 region is CASSLSAGGPYEQYF. Here the CDR3 DNA reads TGCGCCAGCAGCTTGAGTGCGGGAGGACCCTACGAGCAGTACTTC.

Turning to this clone: The same CDR3 arises from other DNA sequences in this sample as well. The rearrangement joins TRBV5-1 to TRBJ1-1, with TRBD1 matching 9 bases. The V and J ends lost 4 bases and 0 bases, in that order; junction bases with no gene match: 4. The germline V gene encodes CDR1 SGHRS and CDR2 YFSETQ. CDR3 size: 15 residues. The CDR3 loop is CASSRDRGMNTEAFF. CDR3 nucleotide sequence: TGCGCCAGCAGCAGAGACAGGGGGATGAACACTGAAGCTTTCTTT.

This chain joins TRBV18 and TRBJ2-2; possibly TRBD2 for D (6 bases). The ends were cut back, 0 bases at V and 5 bases at J, with 10 bases in the middle. Germline V gene data show CDR1 as KGHSH and CDR2 as LQKENI. This CDR3 is 15 amino acids long. The CDR3 nucleotides are TGTGCCAGCTCACCACCCCGACTAGGGACCGGGGAGCTGTTTTTT. It specifies CASSPPRLGTGELFF.

The genes are TRBV5-4 and TRBJ2-1; D not resolved. Between the trimmed V and J ends, which lost 4 bases and 5 bases, there was a span of 16 bases. The CDR3 consists of 15 residues. Looked up from germline, CDR1 is SGHNT and CDR2 is YYREEE (reference sequence). In DNA, the CDR3 is TGTGCCAGCAGCAGATTGCCCCAAGGAGACAATGAGCAGTTCTTC. The encoded protein is CASSRLPQGDNEQFF.

J is TRBJ2-3 and V is TRBV5-1; 9 positions match TRBD2. Germline lookup yields CDR1 SGHRS and CDR2 YFSETQ. J gave up 11 bases and V 5 bases, and 15 bases lay outside the gene matches. The CDR3 has 15 amino acids. This CDR3 reads CASSEAGGKRPRQYF. In DNA form, the CDR3 reads TGCGCCAGCAGTGAAGCGGGAGGAAAGAGGCCTAGGCAGTATTTT.

The rearrangement joins TRBV6-5 to TRBJ1-2; D unresolved. Germline CDR1 MNHEY, CDR2 SVGAGI. CDR3 length equals 12 residues. V shed 6 bases and J shed 2 bases, with 7 bases lying between them. This CDR3 reads CASSRQNYGYTF. CDR3 nucleotide sequence: TGTGCCAGCAGCAGGCAGAACTATGGCTACACCTTC.

The V call is TRBV7-2, the J call TRBJ2-3; TRBD2 agrees at 9 bases. The germline V gene has CDR1 SGHTA and CDR2 FQGNSA. CDR3 size: 16 residues. The V gene end was trimmed by 1 base and the J gene end by 8 bases; junction bases not matched to a gene: 10. This CDR3 is CASSLGRGTSTTTQYF. In DNA, the CDR3 is TGTGCCAGCAGCTTAGGGCGCGGGACTAGCACCACTACGCAGTATTTT.

The chain couples TRBV30 to TRBJ2-2; D unclear. Per the germline V gene, CDR1 is GTSNPN and CDR2 is SVGIG (reference sequence). The length of the CDR3 is 14 residues. V dropped 0 bases and J dropped 1 base, with 6 bases sitting between them. For the CDR3, the DNA is TGTGCCTGGAGTGTAGGCGGGAACACCGGGGAGCTGTTTTTT. This encodes CAWSVGGNTGELFF.

The rearrangement joins TRBV11-3 to TRBJ1-5, with unresolved D. V lost 5 bases and J lost 6, with 23 bases in between. The germline V gene encodes CDR1 SGHNT and CDR2 YENEEA. This CDR3 is built from 17 residues. The CDR3 reads CASSTKGGWIRSQPQHF. DNA for the CDR3: TGTGCCAGCAGCACCAAAGGAGGGTGGATTAGGTCTCAGCCCCAGCATTTT.

This rearrangement joins TRBV19 to TRBJ1-2; D is undetermined. V lost 3 bases and J 1 base, leaving 3 bases between the germline ends. This CDR3 is 12 amino acids long. CDR1 LNHDA and CDR2 SQIVND come from the germline V gene (reference sequence). CDR3: CASSIINYGYTF. For the CDR3, the DNA is TGTGCCAGTAGTATTATTAACTATGGCTACACCTTC.

The chain joins TRBV6-5 to TRBJ2-7; perhaps TRBD2 as D (6 bases). The germline V gene has CDR1 MNHEY and CDR2 SVGAGI. The CDR3 consists of 14 residues. Trimming cost V 5 bases and J 2 bases, with 13 bases left between them. The CDR3 sequence is CASSPGTQAYEQYF. The CDR3 DNA sequence: TGTGCCAGCAGTCCCGGGACTCAGGCCTACGAGCAGTACTTC.

V and J are TRBV27 and TRBJ1-5; possible D gene TRBD1, 5 bases. CDR3 length: 16 amino acids. V lost 6 bases and J lost 2, with 17 bases in between. The germline V gene has CDR1 MNHEY and CDR2 SMNVEV (reference sequence). CDR3 region: CASSSRGSGGNQPQHF. For the CDR3, the DNA is TGTGCCAGCAGCTCCCGGGGGTCGGGGGGCAATCAGCCCCAGCATTTT.

J is TRBJ1-3 and V is TRBV6-5, with 7 positions matching TRBD1. Germline V gene lookup returns CDR1 MNHEY and CDR2 SVGAGI. J gave up 8 bases and V 5 bases, and 12 bases lay outside the gene matches. This CDR3 has 15 amino acids. CDR3 nucleotide sequence: TGTGCCAGCAGTCCGGGACAGTCCTCCCGGGACACCATATATTTT. Encoded protein: CASSPGQSSRDTIYF.

The J gene is TRBJ1-6, the V gene TRBV5-1, with a weak D call TRBD1 (5 bases). Germline loops: CDR1 SGHRS, CDR2 YFSETQ. This CDR3 is built from 15 residues. V was trimmed by 0 bases and J by 8 bases, leaving 12 bases between them. The CDR3 DNA sequence: TGCGCCAGCAGCTTGGCTGGGAAAGGGGATTCACCCCTCCACTTT. Amino acids: CASSLAGKGDSPLHF.

This sequence joins TRBV9 and TRBJ1-1; weak D call: TRBD1 (5 bases). Germline V gene sequence: CDR1 SGDLS, CDR2 YYNGEE. V shed 6 bases and J shed 0 bases, with 12 bases lying between them. The CDR3 runs 14 residues. CDR3 bases: TGTGCCAGCACCAGCGGACATCTGAACACTGAAGCTTTCTTT. Amino acid sequence: CASTSGHLNTEAFF. The variable domain in full, completed from reference TRBV9 and TRBJ1-1, reads DSGVTQTPKHLITATGQRVTLRCSPRSGDLSVYWYQQSLDQGLQFLIQYYNGEERAKGNILERFSAQQFPDLHSELNLSSLELGDSALYFCASTSGHLNTEAFFGQGTRLTVV.

The chain uses TRBV12-3 or TRBV12-4 and TRBJ1-2; a weak D match, TRBD1 (5 bases). CDR3 length: 13 residues. V was trimmed by 0 bases and J by 8 bases, leaving 10 bases between them. The CDR3, as DNA: TGTGCCAGCAGTTTAGCCTTACAGGTGGGCTACACCTTC. Amino acid sequence: CASSLALQVGYTF.

The chain is built from TRBV29-1 and TRBJ1-2; 7 bases are shared with TRBD1. This CDR3 has 14 amino acids. V lost 0 bases to trimming and J lost 6 bases; unmatched junction nucleotides: 7. CDR1 and CDR2 (germline): SQVTM, ANQGSEA. The CDR3 region has the DNA TGCAGCGTTGAAGACGGGACAGCCGAGGATGGCTACACCTTC. The encoded protein is CSVEDGTAEDGYTF. Using reference TRBV29-1 and TRBJ1-2 for the parts outside the CDR3, the full variable domain is SAVISQKPSRDICQRGTSLTIQCQVDSQVTMMFWYRQQPGQSLTLIATANQGSEATYESGFVIDKFPISRPNLTFSTLTVSNMSPEDSSIYLCSVEDGTAEDGYTFGSGTRLTVV.

The chain uses TRBV7-9 and TRBJ1-1; D is undetermined. V was shortened by 2 bases and J by 1 base, with 17 bases between the two germline ends. CDR1 and CDR2 (germline): SEHNR, FQNEAQ (reference sequence). This CDR3 has 17 residues. The CDR3 loop reads CASSLPLTPGSNTEAFF. CDR3 DNA sequence: TGTGCCAGCAGCTTACCTTTGACTCCGGGATCGAACACTGAAGCTTTCTTT.

V is TRBV30 and J is TRBJ1-1, with a possible D match to TRBD1 (5 bases). Trimming took off 1 base at V and 4 bases at J, with 7 bases between the two ends. CDR1 and CDR2 from the germline V gene are GTSNPN and SVGIG (reference sequence). This CDR3 spans 12 amino acids. In DNA form, the CDR3 reads TGTGCCTGGAGTGCCGGGGGCACTGAAGCTTTCTTT. It is translated as CAWSAGGTEAFF.